This entry features one T cell receptor beta chain sequence. This sample was included in a study of shared clonotypes between healthy human individuals. About the research overall: Each donor contributed plates that comprised three CD4 naive, three CD4 memory, two CD8 naive and one CD8 memory.

The germline V and J ends were trimmed by 3 bases and 4 bases, with 9 bases remaining between them. CDR1 and CDR2 from the germline V gene are SGHVS and FNYEAQ. This CDR3 contains 13 residues. Cells designated naive CD8 were CD45RO-negative and were positively selected for CCR7, with terminally differentiated effector memory CD45RA+ cells excluded. The assay ran at deep level. Measured with immunoSEQ multiplex PCR; TCRdb has only the in-frame clones, and not every one. The sample holds 2 million or so clones, approximately 94% seen once. The TCR sequence derives from a man younger than 35 in good health. The chain couples TRBV7-6 to TRBJ2-5; D unresolved. Sequencing was done on a sample of naive CD8+ T cells sorted from blood. For the CDR3, the DNA is TGTGCCAGCAGCTTGAACTGGCGAGAGACCCAGTACTTC. Translating gives CASSLNWRETQYF.